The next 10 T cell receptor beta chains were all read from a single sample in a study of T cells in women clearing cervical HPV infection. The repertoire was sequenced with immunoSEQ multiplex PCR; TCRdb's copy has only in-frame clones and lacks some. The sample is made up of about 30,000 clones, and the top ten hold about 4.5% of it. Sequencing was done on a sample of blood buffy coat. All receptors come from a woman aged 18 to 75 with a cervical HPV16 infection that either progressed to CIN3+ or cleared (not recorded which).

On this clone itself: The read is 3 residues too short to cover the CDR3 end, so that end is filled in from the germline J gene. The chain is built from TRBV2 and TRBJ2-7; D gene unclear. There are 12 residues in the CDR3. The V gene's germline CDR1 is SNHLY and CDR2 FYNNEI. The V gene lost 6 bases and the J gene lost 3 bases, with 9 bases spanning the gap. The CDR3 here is CASSPRGYEQYF. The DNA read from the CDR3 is TGTGCCAGCAGCCCCAGAGGCTACGAG.

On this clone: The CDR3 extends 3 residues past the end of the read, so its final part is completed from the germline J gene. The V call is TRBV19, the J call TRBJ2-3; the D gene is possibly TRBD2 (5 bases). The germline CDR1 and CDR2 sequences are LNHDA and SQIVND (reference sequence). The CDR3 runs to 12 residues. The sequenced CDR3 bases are TGTGCCAGTCGTCCTAGCAATCAGCCG. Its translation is CASRPSNQP. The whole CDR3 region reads CASRPSNQPQYF.

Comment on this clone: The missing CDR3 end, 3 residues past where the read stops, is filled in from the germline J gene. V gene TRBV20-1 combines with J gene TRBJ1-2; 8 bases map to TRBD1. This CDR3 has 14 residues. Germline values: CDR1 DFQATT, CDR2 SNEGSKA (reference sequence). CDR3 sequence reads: CSARKDREAYDYTF. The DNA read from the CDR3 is TGCAGTGCTAGAAAGGACAGGGAGGCCTACGAC.

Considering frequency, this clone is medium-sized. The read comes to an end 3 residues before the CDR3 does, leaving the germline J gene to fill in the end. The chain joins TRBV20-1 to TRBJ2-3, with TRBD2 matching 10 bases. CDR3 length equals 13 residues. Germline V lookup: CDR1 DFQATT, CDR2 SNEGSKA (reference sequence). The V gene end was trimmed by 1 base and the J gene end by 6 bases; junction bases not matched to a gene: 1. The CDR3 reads CSARAGLADTQYF. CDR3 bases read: TGCAGTGCTAGAGCGGGACTAGCGGATACG.

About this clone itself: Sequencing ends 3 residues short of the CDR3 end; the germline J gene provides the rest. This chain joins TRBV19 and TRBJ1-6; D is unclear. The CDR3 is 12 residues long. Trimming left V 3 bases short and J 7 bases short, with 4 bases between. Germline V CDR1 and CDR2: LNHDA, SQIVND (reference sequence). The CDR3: CASSMSNSPLHF. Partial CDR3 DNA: TGTGCCAGTAGTATGTCGAATTCACCC.

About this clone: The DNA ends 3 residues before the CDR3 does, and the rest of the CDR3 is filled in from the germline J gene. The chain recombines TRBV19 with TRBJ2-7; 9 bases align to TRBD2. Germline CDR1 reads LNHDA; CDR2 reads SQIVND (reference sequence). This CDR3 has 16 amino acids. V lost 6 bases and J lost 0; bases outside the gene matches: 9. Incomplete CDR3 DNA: TGTGCCAGTAGCCAACTAGCGGGTCTGAGCTCCTACGAG. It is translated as CASSQLAGLSSYE. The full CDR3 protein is CASSQLAGLSSYEQYF.

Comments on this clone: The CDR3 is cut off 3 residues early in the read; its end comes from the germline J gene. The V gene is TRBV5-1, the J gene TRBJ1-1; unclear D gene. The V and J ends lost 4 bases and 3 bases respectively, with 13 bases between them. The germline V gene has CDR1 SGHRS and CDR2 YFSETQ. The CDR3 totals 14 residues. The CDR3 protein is CASSGSARDTEAFF. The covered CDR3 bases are TGCGCCAGCAGCGGAAGCGCTCGGGACACTGAA.

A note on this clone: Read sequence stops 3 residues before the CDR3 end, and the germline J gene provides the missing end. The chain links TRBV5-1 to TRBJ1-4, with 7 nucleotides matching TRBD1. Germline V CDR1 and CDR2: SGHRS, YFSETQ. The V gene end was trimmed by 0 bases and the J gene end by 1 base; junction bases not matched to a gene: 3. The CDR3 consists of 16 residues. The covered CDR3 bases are TGCGCCAGCAGCTTGGTGGCAGGGGGAACTAATGAAAAA. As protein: CASSLVAGGTNEK. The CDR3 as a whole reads CASSLVAGGTNEKLFF.

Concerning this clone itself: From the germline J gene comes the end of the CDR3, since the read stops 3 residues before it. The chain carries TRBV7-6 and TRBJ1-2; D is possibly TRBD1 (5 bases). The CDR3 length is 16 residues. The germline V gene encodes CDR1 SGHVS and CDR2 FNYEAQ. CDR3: CASSLVLGLPSNDYTF. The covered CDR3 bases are TGTGCCAGCAGCTTAGTGCTGGGGCTGCCGTCCAATGAC.

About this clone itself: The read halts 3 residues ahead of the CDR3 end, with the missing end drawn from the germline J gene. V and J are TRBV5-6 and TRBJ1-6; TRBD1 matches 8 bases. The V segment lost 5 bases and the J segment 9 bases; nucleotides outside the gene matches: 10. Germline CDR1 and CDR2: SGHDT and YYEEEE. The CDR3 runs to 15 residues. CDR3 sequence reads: CASSPRYRGTSPLHF. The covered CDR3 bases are TGTGCCAGCAGTCCTCGCTACAGGGGGACTTCACCC. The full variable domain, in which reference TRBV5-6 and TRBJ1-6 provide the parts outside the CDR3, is DAGVTQSPTHLIKTRGQQVTLRCSPKSGHDTVSWYQQALGQGPQFIFQYYEEEERQRGNFPDRFSGHQFPNYSSELNVNALLLGDSALYLCASSPRYRGTSPLHFGNGTRLTVT.